Below, one T cell receptor beta chain is given with its context. This record comes from a study of blood T cell repertoires in COVID-19. At the level of the study: Acute and convalescent COVID-19 samples came from the United States, Italy and Spain. The cDNA or gDNA used as material had been derived from T cells, B-cell-depleted T cells, or PBMCs.

This CDR3 spans 18 amino acids. Germline V gene sequence: CDR1 SGDLS, CDR2 YYNGEE. V trimming: 0 bases; J trimming: 3 bases; junction bases outside the gene matches: 12. Source study methods: For nucleated cells, counts were estimated from reference gene primer amplification. Clones were read by immunoSEQ multiplex PCR, and TCRdb kept only the in-frame ones, dropping some. D and trimming come from the DNA, and the V and J calls and clone size come from that table. The repertoire includes 150,000 to 200,000 clones, approximately 86% of them detected once, and roughly 7.3% sits in the top ten. The chain carries TRBV9 and TRBJ2-1; the match to TRBD2 covers 7 bases. The sequence was collected from a woman of 80 years or more in a cohort sampled during active or convalescent COVID-19. What was sequenced was peripheral blood. The CDR3 DNA follows: TGTGCCAGCAGCGTAGTGATAGGCGGGAGCGACCGCTACAATGAGCAGTTCTTC. This codes for CASSVVIGGSDRYNEQFF.